This T cell receptor beta chain appears in the sequencing data of a study of blood T cell repertoires in COVID-19. Background on the study: COVID-19 samples collected from the United States, Italy and Spain covered acute and convalescent phases. From T cells, B-cell-depleted T cells, or PBMCs came the material, which was cDNA or gDNA.

The CDR3 runs 20 residues. After removal of 1 base from V and 0 bases from J, the junction contained 10 bases not matched to a gene. The germline gives CDR1 MNHEY, CDR2 SVGEGT. In the study's own analysis: Nucleated cell number was recorded as an estimate derived from reference gene primer amplification. Produced via immunoSEQ multiplex PCR; TCRdb's table is partial and in-frame only. V and J calls and clone size follow that table, whereas D and trimming were derived from the DNA. The table includes approximately 98,000 clones, 82% detected once. The sample was peripheral blood. The rearrangement links TRBV6-2 or TRBV6-3 to TRBJ1-5, with TRBD1 matching over 12 bases. This receptor was obtained from a man at least 80 years old with acute or convalescent COVID-19. The CDR3 reads CASSYYPRDRGLHSNQPQHF. The CDR3 DNA reads TGTGCCAGCAGTTACTATCCCCGGGACAGGGGGCTCCATAGCAATCAGCCCCAGCATTTT.